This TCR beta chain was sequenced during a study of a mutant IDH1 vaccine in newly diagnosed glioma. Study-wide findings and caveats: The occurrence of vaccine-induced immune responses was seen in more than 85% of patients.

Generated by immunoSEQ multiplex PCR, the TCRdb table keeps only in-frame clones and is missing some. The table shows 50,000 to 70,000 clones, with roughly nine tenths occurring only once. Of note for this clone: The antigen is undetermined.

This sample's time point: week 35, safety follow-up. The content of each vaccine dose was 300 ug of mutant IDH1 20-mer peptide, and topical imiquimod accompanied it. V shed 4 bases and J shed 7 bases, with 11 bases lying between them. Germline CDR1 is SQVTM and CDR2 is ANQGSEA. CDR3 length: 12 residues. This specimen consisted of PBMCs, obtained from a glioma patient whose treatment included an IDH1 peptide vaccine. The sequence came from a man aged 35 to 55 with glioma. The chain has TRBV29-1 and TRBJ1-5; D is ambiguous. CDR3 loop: CSVGQLGQPQHF. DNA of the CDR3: TGCAGCGTTGGCCAGTTAGGGCAGCCCCAGCATTTT.